This T cell receptor (beta chain) originates from a study of cytomegalovirus exposure and HLA in healthy donors. Looking at the study overall: Earlier results showed some 120 million unique TCR beta sequences derived from approximately 170 million T cells.

PCR involved 60 Vbeta and 13 Jbeta primers. Clones were sequenced by immunoSEQ multiplex PCR, and TCRdb holds only the in-frame ones, with some missing. Altogether fewer than 120,000 clones are present, about 73% being singletons, with the ten largest covering roughly 1.3%. With 4 bases clipped from V and 4 bases from J, the junction kept 10 bases outside the gene matches. The CDR3 has 17 amino acids. Per the germline V gene, CDR1 is SGDLS and CDR2 is YYNGEE. Only a few counts were recorded for this clone. This chain joins TRBV9 and TRBJ2-2; 10 bases line up with TRBD1. Sequencing was carried out using PBMCs. The sequence came from a woman in her thirties in good health and CMV-seronegative. The CDR3 DNA follows: TGTGCCAGCAGCACCAGGGACAGGGGAATTGTCACCGGGGAGCTGTTTTTT. Encoded protein: CASSTRDRGIVTGELFF.